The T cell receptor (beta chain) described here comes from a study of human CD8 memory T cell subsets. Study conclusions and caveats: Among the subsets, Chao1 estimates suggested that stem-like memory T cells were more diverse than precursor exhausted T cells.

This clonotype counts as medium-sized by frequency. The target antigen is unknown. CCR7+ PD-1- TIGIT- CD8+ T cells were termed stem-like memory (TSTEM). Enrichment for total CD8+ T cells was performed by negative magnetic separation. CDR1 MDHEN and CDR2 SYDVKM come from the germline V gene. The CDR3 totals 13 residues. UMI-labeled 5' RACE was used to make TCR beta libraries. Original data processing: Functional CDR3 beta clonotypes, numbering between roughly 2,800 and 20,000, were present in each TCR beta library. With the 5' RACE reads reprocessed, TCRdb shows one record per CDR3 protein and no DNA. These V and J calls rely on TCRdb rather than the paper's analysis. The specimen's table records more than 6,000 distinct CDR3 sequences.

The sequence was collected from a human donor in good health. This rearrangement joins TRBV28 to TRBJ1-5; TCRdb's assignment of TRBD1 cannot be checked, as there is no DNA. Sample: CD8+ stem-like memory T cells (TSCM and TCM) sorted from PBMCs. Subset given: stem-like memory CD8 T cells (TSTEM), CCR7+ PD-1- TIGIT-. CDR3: CASRPGDNQPQHF.